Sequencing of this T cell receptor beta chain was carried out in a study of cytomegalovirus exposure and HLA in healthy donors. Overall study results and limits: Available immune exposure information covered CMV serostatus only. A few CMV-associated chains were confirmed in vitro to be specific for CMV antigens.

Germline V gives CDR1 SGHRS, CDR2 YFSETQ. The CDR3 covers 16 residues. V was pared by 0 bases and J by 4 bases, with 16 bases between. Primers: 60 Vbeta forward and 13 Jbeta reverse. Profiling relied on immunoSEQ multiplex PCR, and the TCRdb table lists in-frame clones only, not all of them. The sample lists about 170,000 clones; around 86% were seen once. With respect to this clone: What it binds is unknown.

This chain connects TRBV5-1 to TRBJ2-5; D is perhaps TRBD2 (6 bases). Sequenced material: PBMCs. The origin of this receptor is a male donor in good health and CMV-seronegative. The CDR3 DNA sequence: TGCGCCAGCAGCTTGGCCGACACTAGCCTCCGAGAGACCCAGTACTTC. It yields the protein CASSLADTSLRETQYF.